The 2 T cell receptor beta chains below were found in one sample sequenced in a study of cytomegalovirus exposure and HLA in healthy donors. Generated by immunoSEQ multiplex PCR, the TCRdb table keeps only in-frame clones and is missing some. This table holds under 150,000 clones, just under 85% found once. Sample: PBMCs. Receptors originate from a woman younger than 45 in good health and CMV-seronegative.

The V call is TRBV7-6, the J call TRBJ2-3; TRBD2 might be the D (5 bases). With 5 bases removed from V and 4 bases from J, the gap between germline ends came to 13 bases. This CDR3 region has 14 residues. Germline CDR1 is SGHVS and CDR2 is FNYEAQ. CDR3 sequence: CASSGWTGADTQYF. The CDR3 DNA reads as TGTGCCAGCAGCGGATGGACTGGTGCAGATACGCAGTATTTT.

J is TRBJ1-4 and V is TRBV7-6, with D possibly being TRBD1 (6 bases). Germline values: CDR1 SGHVS, CDR2 FNYEAQ. V was shortened by 4 bases and J by 6 bases, with 15 bases between the two germline ends. The CDR3 totals 15 residues. CDR3 nucleotides: TGTGCCAGCAGCTACGGAAGGGGGGGAGATGAAAAACTGTTTTTT. Protein: CASSYGRGGDEKLFF.